The source of this T cell receptor beta chain is a study of high-grade serous ovarian cancer treatment subgroups. Turning to the study itself: Mean per sample: around 14,000 reads, more than 6,500 unique TCR beta rearrangements. Notes on the study in general: The analyses considered CDR3 and ignored CDR1 and CDR2. TCR relatedness rose with neoantigen level and trended with mutation load.

This table comes from immunoSEQ multiplex PCR, and its TCRdb copy is limited to in-frame clones, with some not included. The sample records about 6,600 clones, around 74% being singletons. Tumor samples were obtained before definitive surgery or chemotherapy. Turning to this clone: Its antigen is still unknown.

Germline loops: CDR1 LNHDA, CDR2 SQIVND (reference sequence). The CDR3 has 19 amino acids. With V trimmed by 6 bases and J by 4 bases, 17 bases remained unmatched. Sequencing was carried out using tumor tissue. This sequence was found in a human donor with high-grade serous ovarian cancer. The J gene is TRBJ2-1, the V gene TRBV19; 11 bases agree with TRBD2. The CDR3 loop is CASSHLGLAGGQYYNEQFF. DNA of the CDR3: TGTGCCAGTAGCCACCTGGGGCTAGCGGGAGGTCAATATTACAATGAGCAGTTCTTC.